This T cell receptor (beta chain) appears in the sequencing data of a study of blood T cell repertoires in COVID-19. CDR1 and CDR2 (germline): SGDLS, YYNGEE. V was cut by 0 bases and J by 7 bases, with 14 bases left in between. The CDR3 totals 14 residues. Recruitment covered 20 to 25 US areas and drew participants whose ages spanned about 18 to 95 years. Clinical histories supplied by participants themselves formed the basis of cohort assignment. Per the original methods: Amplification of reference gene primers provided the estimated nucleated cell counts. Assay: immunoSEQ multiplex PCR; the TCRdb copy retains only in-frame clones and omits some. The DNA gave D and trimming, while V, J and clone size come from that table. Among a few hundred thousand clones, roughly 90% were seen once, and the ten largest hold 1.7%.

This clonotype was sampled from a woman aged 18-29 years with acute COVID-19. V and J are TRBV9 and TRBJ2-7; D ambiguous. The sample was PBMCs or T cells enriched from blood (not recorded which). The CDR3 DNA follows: TGTGCCAGCAGCGTAGTTGACTCGTTCGCGGAGCAGTACTTC. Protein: CASSVVDSFAEQYF. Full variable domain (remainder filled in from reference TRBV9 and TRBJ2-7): DSGVTQTPKHLITATGQRVTLRCSPRSGDLSVYWYQQSLDQGLQFLIQYYNGEERAKGNILERFSAQQFPDLHSELNLSSLELGDSALYFCASSVVDSFAEQYFGPGTRLTVT.